The 15 T cell receptor beta chains below all came from one sample that was sequenced in a study of T cells after yellow fever vaccination. TCRdb re-analysed the 5' RACE reads in MiXCR, keeping a single row per CDR3 protein. The table lists approximately 600,000 distinct CDR3 sequences, roughly an eighth of them singletons. This specimen was PBMCs, taken on the day of the yellow fever booster vaccination. The source of these receptors is a young man who received the YFV17D yellow fever vaccine.

The table lists this clonotype with a few counts. The rearrangement links TRBV10-1 to TRBJ2-1; TRBD1 matches at 8 bases. Germline CDR1 reads WNHNN; CDR2 reads SYGVQD (reference sequence). Trimming at V came to 2 bases and at J to 10 bases, leaving 7 bases not matched to a gene. The CDR3 covers 14 residues. The CDR3 DNA is TGCGCCAGCAGTGAGAGTGGACAGGGCGGGGAGCAGTTCTTC. This gives the protein CASSESGQGGEQFF.

This clonotype was observed a handful of times. This sequence joins TRBV7-3 and TRBJ2-1, with D possibly TRBD2 on 5 matching bases. CDR3 length: 13 residues. V was clipped by 5 bases and J by 8 bases, with 13 bases between them. Germline V gene sequence: CDR1 SGHTA, CDR2 FQGTGA. The CDR3 sequence is CASSPQRSDEQFF. CDR3 coding DNA: TGTGCCAGCAGCCCACAACGTAGCGATGAGCAGTTCTTC. The whole variable domain, remainder taken from reference TRBV7-3 and TRBJ2-1, is GAGVSQTPSNKVTEKGKYVELRCDPISGHTALYWYRQSLGQGPEFLIYFQGTGAADDSGLPNDRFFAVRPEGSVSTLKIQRTERGDSAVYLCASSPQRSDEQFFGPGTRLTVL.

This clonotype has only a few counts. The chain links TRBV5-1 to TRBJ1-6; D is ambiguous. Germline V gene sequence: CDR1 SGHRS, CDR2 YFSETQ. The ends were cut back, 3 bases at V and 9 bases at J, with 7 bases in the middle. The CDR3 is made up of 12 amino acids. This CDR3 is CASSSNTSPLHF. The CDR3 coding sequence is TGCGCCAGCAGCTCGAACACTTCACCCCTCCACTTT.

This clonotype was picked up a small number of times. The chain uses TRBV18 and TRBJ2-1; D gene uncertain. V gave up 3 bases and J gave up 0 bases, with 15 bases separating them. CDR1 is KGHSH, CDR2 LQKENI, per germline. The CDR3 loop spans 17 amino acids. As DNA, the CDR3 is TGTGCCAGCTCACCTCCATCCTCCAGAGACTCCTACAATGAGCAGTTCTTC. It yields the protein CASSPPSSRDSYNEQFF.

The chain carries TRBV2 and TRBJ2-7, with 7 bases aligning to TRBD2. The CDR3 consists of 12 residues. J lost 3 bases, V lost 7 bases, and 3 bases had no gene match. Germline V gives CDR1 SNHLY, CDR2 FYNNEI. CDR3 coding DNA: TGTGCCAGCAAGCGGGACCTCTACGAGCAGTACTTC. Translated, it gives CASKRDLYEQYF.

This clonotype came up a few times. The chain has TRBV20-1 and TRBJ2-3; D ambiguous. Trimming took 3 bases from V and 7 from J, leaving 17 bases between them. The CDR3 has 14 amino acids. Germline CDR1 DFQATT, CDR2 SNEGSKA (reference sequence). The CDR3 nucleotides read TGCAGTGCTAGTCCTGCCTCTTCCGTGCATACGCAGTATTTT. This sequence encodes CSASPASSVHTQYF.

This clonotype has more than one count but fewer than ten. The J gene is TRBJ2-3, the V gene TRBV3-1; D remains ambiguous. Trimming removed 4 bases from V and 2 bases from J, with 7 bases in between. CDR1 is LGHDT, CDR2 YNNKEL, per germline (reference sequence). The CDR3 covers 13 residues. CDR3 amino acids: CASSPYYTDTQYF. CDR3 bases: TGTGCCAGCAGCCCGTATTACACAGATACGCAGTATTTT.

This clonotype was seen only a few times. The chain has TRBV7-2 and TRBJ1-3, with D possibly TRBD1 on 6 matching bases. The CDR3 loop spans 14 amino acids. V was clipped by 6 bases and J by 4 bases, with 13 bases between them. Germline V gene data show CDR1 as SGHTA and CDR2 as FQGNSA. CDR3 amino acids: CASRQTGTGNTIYF. The CDR3 region has the DNA TGTGCCAGCAGGCAAACAGGGACAGGAAACACCATATATTTT.

The chain combines TRBV7-2 with TRBJ2-1; D ambiguous. CDR1 and CDR2 (germline): SGHTA, FQGNSA. This CDR3 has 13 amino acids. V was shortened by 4 bases and J by 5 bases, with 9 bases between the two germline ends. The CDR3 spells CASSSDIDNEQFF. CDR3 DNA sequence: TGTGCCAGCAGCTCCGACATAGACAATGAGCAGTTCTTC.

The V and J genes are TRBV5-1 and TRBJ2-5, with D possibly called TRBD1 or TRBD2 (5 bases each). The CDR3 runs 14 residues. The V gene lost 4 bases and the J gene lost 4 bases, with 14 bases spanning the gap. The germline CDR1 and CDR2 sequences are SGHRS and YFSETQ. This chain's CDR3 is CASSPGPAGETQYF. The DNA for the CDR3 is TGCGCCAGCAGCCCGGGACCTGCAGGAGAGACCCAGTACTTC.

In its sample, this clonotype was seen a few times. CDR3 protein: CASSVGGRARGTDTQYF. The CDR3 bases are TGTGCCAGCAGCGTAGGAGGGAGGGCCCGTGGCACAGATACGCAGTATTTT. The rearrangement uses TRBV9 and TRBJ2-3, with 7 nucleotides matching TRBD2. The V gene's germline CDR1 is SGDLS and CDR2 YYNGEE. The CDR3 totals 17 residues. J gave up 1 base and V 0 bases, and 8 bases lay outside the gene matches.

The chain combines TRBV21-1 with TRBJ2-7; the D call of TRBD1 is as the table states it, not checked on the DNA. TRBV21-1 is listed as a pseudogene. The CDR3 is 13 amino acids. The CDR3 loop is CASNPGPPYEQYF. The CDR3 DNA is TGTGCCAGCAACCCGGGACCGCCCTACGAGCAGTACTTC.

The rearrangement uses TRBV4-3 and TRBJ2-7, with D perhaps matching TRBD1 or TRBD2 (6 bases each). This CDR3 spans 15 amino acids. V was cut by 0 bases and J by 5 bases, with 14 bases left in between. CDR1 is LGHNA and CDR2 is YSLEER in the germline V gene. CDR3 sequence: CASSQDALRGDEQYF. CDR3 bases: TGCGCCAGCAGCCAAGACGCACTAAGGGGGGACGAGCAGTACTTC.

This clonotype turned up a few times. The CDR3 DNA reads TGCGCCAGCAGCCCGGGGGGACTAGGGTACACCGGGGAGCTGTTTTTT. As protein: CASSPGGLGYTGELFF. The chain uses TRBV4-3 and TRBJ2-2; 8 bases line up with TRBD2. J gave up 3 bases and V 4 bases, and 7 bases lay outside the gene matches. Per germline, CDR1 LGHNA and CDR2 YSLEER. This CDR3 is built from 16 residues.

This sequence joins TRBV3-1 and TRBJ2-7, with TRBD2 matching over 10 bases. The J segment lost 5 bases and the V segment lost 1 base, leaving 5 bases of the junction unmatched. The CDR3 length is 15 residues. Germline V CDR1 and CDR2: LGHDT, YNNKEL (reference sequence). CDR3 DNA sequence: TGTGCCAGCAGCCAAGTACCTAGCGGGAGCGACGAGCAGTACTTC. This gives the protein CASSQVPSGSDEQYF.